Sequencing of this T cell receptor (beta chain) was carried out in a study of blood T cells in healthy people across ages. Primed by a sample-barcoded 5' primer and a J-beta primer mix, a second PCR proceeded for about 6 to 12 cycles. Any given sample supplied a minimum of 3 million CDR3-containing paired-end reads. TCRdb re-derived calls from the 5' RACE reads in MiXCR, one entry per CDR3 protein. The table includes 800,000 to 900,000 distinct CDR3 sequences, roughly 60% detected once. Sequencing was carried out using blood. This TCR derives from a young man in good health.

The CDR3 DNA is TGTGCCAGCAAGGGACTAGCGGGGGTCCAAGAGACCCAGTACTTC. Translated, it gives CASKGLAGVQETQYF. The chain combines TRBV2 with TRBJ2-5; 14 positions match TRBD2. The V gene's germline CDR1 is SNHLY and CDR2 FYNNEI. The J segment lost 1 base and the V segment lost 7 bases, leaving 2 bases of the junction unmatched. This CDR3 region has 15 residues.